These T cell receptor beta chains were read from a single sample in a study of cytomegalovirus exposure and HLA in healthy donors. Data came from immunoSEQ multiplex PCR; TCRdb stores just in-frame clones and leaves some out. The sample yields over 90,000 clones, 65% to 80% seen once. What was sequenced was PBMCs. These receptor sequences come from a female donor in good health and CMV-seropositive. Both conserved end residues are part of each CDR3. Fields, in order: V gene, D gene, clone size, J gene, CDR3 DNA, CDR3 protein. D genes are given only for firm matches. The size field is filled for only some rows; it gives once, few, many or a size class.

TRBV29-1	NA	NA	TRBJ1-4	TGCAGCGTTGAAAAGTTCAGGGTTAGGGAAAAACTGTTTTTT	CSVEKFRVREKLFF
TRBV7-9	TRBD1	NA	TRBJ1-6	TGTGCCAGCGCGGGGACAGGCAATTCACCCCTCCACTTT	CASAGTGNSPLHF
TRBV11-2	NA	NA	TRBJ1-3	TGTGCCAGCAGCTTAGTTAGTTCATACTCCTCTGGAAACACCATATATTTT	CASSLVSSYSSGNTIYF
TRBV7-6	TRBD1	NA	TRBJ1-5	TGTGCCAGCAGCTTAGACGACAGGGATTATCAGCCCCAGCATTTT	CASSLDDRDYQPQHF
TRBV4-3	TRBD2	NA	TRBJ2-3	TGCGCCAGCAGCCAAGATCTGGCGGGAGTGGATGGGCGCACAGATACGCAGTATTTT	CASSQDLAGVDGRTDTQYF
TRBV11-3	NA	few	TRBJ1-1	TGTGCCAGCAGCTTAGCGGGGAGGAACACTGAAGCTTTCTTT	CASSLAGRNTEAFF
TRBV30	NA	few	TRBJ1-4	TGTGCCTGGAATAGGTACCCCGCGGGAGGAGCAACTAATGAAAAACTGTTTTTT	CAWNRYPAGGATNEKLFF
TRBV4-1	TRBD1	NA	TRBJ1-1	TGCGCCAGCAGCCAAGAAAAGGGCAGGGGGCAAAGGAACACTGAAGCTTTCTTT	CASSQEKGRGQRNTEAFF
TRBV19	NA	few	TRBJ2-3	TGTGCCAGTAGTACACCAGGGTCAGATACGCAGTATTTT	CASSTPGSDTQYF
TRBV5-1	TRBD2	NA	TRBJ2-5	TGCGCCAGCAGCTTGGTTCGAGCGGGAGAAGAGACCCAGTACTTC	CASSLVRAGEETQYF
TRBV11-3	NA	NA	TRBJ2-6	TGTGCCAGCAGCTTAGCCCGGGGGTCTGGGGCCAACGTCCTGACTTTC	CASSLARGSGANVLTF
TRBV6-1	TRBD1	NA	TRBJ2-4	TGTGCCAGCAGTGAGGGCCAGGGGGTCGACATTCAGTACTTC	CASSEGQGVDIQYF
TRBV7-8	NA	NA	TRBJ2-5	TGTGCCAGCAGCTTAGTATCAGGGGCAGGGCAAGAGACCCAGTACTTC	CASSLVSGAGQETQYF
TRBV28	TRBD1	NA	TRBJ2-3	TGTGCCAGCACTCCTGGGGGGGGACAGGGGGTGCTTTATACGCAGTATTTT	CASTPGGGQGVLYTQYF
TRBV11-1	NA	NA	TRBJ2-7	TGTGCCAGCAGCTTAGTGGGAGGTACCTACGAGCAGTACTTC	CASSLVGGTYEQYF
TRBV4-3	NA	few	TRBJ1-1	TGCGCCAGCAGCCTATCAGGAGGACCTGAAGCTTTCTTT	CASSLSGGPEAFF
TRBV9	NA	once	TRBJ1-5	TGTGCCAGCAGCGTAGGTGCAGGGGAACAGCCCCAGCATTTT	CASSVGAGEQPQHF
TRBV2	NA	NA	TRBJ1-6	TGTGCCAGCACATGGTCTCTAGAGGGGGATAATTCACCCCTCCACTTT	CASTWSLEGDNSPLHF
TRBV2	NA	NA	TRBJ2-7	TGTGCCAGCACCCAAATAGACAGGCCCTACGAGCAGTACTTC	CASTQIDRPYEQYF
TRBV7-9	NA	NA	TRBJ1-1	TGTGCCAGCAGCCTCCTGACAGGGAACACTGAAGCTTTCTTT	CASSLLTGNTEAFF
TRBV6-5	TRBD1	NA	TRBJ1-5	TGTGCCAGCCGGACAAGACAGGGAAATCAGCCCCAGCATTTT	CASRTRQGNQPQHF
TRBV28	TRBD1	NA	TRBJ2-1	TGTGCCAGCAGTCCCAGCCCCGGACAGGGGGGGGATGAGCAGTTCTTC	CASSPSPGQGGDEQFF
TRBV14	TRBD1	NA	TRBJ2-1	TGTGCCAGCAGCACCCGGACAGGGGGCGGTGAGCAGTTCTTC	CASSTRTGGGEQFF
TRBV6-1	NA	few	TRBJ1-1	TGTGCCAGCACCGAGGATGTGAACACTGAAGCTTTCTTT	CASTEDVNTEAFF
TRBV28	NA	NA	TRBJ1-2	TGTGCCAGCAGTCTATCCCGACAGGCAGTGGACTATGGCTACACCTTC	CASSLSRQAVDYGYTF
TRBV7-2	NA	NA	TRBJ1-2	TGTGCCAGCAGCCCCCTCGGGGGGCTCAACTATGGCTACACCTTC	CASSPLGGLNYGYTF
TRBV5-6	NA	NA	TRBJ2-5	TGTGCCAGCAGCTTGTTCGGAGACAGCCAAGAGACCCAGTACTTC	CASSLFGDSQETQYF
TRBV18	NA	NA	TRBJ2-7	TGTGCCAGCTCACCGATTGGAGGGCCGCCCTACGAGCAGTACTTC	CASSPIGGPPYEQYF
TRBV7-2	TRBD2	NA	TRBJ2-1	TGTGCCAGCAGCCCCGGGGGTGGGCGGGGGGGCCAGTTCTTC	CASSPGGGRGGQFF
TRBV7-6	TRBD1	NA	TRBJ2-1	TGTGCCAGCAGCTCTGACAGGGCATACAATGAGCAGTTCTTC	CASSSDRAYNEQFF
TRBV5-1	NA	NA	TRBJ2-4	TGCGCCAGCAGCTTTCAGGGTCGTCAGTACTTC	CASSFQGRQYF